This T cell receptor (beta chain) was identified during a study of T-cell reconstitution after alpha-beta-depleted transplantation in children (dated by TCRdb to the mid-2010s). Regarding the study in general: Using TCR repertoire profiling, the study followed T-cell immune reconstitution in a quantitative way in children after TCRalphabeta/CD19-depleted allogeneic hematopoietic cell transplantation.

Read against the paper, the sample's treatment or condition label means: allogeneic hematopoietic cell transplantation with graft depleted of TCRalphabeta T cells and CD19 B cells. The transplant recipients were children given TCRalphabeta/CD19-depleted allogeneic hematopoietic cell grafts. Libraries came from PCR. Instrument used: Illumina HiSeq 2500. TCR libraries were prepared with molecular barcoding, using unique molecular identifiers to normalize TCRbeta repertoire quantification. TCRdb itself trimmed the public reads at Q25 with fastp, ran MiXCR and retained productive beta chains. Here each entry gathers all rows of one CDR3 protein and keeps the most common genes and DNA. The sample includes over 450,000 distinct CDR3 sequences, with more than 9% observed a single time. Jointly, the top ten make up 2% to 2.5% of the sample. Points the paper makes about the study in general: Over the following months the frequencies of hyperexpanded clones went down, and after one year T-cell counts and TCRbeta diversity were mostly credited to newly produced T cells. In some patients, the high TCRbeta diversity seen at day 60 was put down to recipient T cells and intrathymic progenitors that had survived conditioning. The apparently early alphabetaT-cell count recovery about two months after transplant was reportedly dependent on only several hundred rapidly expanded clones derived from non-depleted graft cells.

CDR1 SGHTA and CDR2 FQGNSA are derived from the germline V gene. V loses 5 bases of germline sequence and J loses 10 bases, and the interval between the two ends is 17 bases. The CDR3 goes from the cysteine to the phenylalanine over 14 residues. The retained sequence is limited to the CDR3, 42 bases, with the frame set at the first base. This clonotype was seen at least ten times. Its antigen remains undetermined. Base quality data are lacking; no much larger clone is found one base away. This TCR was recovered from a child aged 2-15 years with inherited bone marrow failure, due to receive a stem cell transplant. The sequencing here drew on PBMCs, taken before TCRalphabeta/CD19-depleted stem cell transplant. This receptor chain uses TRBV7-2 and TRBJ1-4, and the D gene may be TRBD1, 6 bases matching. The nucleotides are TGTGCCAGCAGCCTAGACAGGACTAGAGGAAAACTGTTTTTT. This yields the protein CASSLDRTRGKLFF.